The text below deals with one T cell receptor beta chain. The CDR3 consists of 18 residues. The V end was cut by 4 bases, the J end by 0 bases, with 16 bases between. Germline values: CDR1 SGHVS, CDR2 FQNEAQ. These data belong to a study of T-cell memory formation after mild COVID-19. TCRdb called the 5' RACE reads again in MiXCR, with one record for every CDR3 protein. The repertoire includes 350,000 to 450,000 distinct CDR3 sequences, 20% to 25% of them detected once, and around 9% sits in the top ten. The rearrangement joins TRBV7-8 to TRBJ2-6; D perhaps matches TRBD1 (5 bases). The sample comprised PBMCs or a T cell subset sorted from them (not recorded which). This clonotype was obtained from an adult woman who had mild COVID-19 (a few samples of this study predate the infection). Cell type and time point are not known. CDR3 nucleotide sequence: TGTGCCAGCAGCTATCAGGGAATCTCTCTCTCTGGGGCCAACGTCCTGACTTTC. Protein product: CASSYQGISLSGANVLTF. The full variable domain, completed using reference TRBV7-8 and TRBJ2-6, is GAGVSQSPRYKVAKRGQDVALRCDPISGHVSLFWYQQALGQGPEFLTYFQNEAQLDKSGLPSDRFFAERPEGSVSTLKIQRTQQEDSAVYLCASSYQGISLSGANVLTFGAGSRLTVL.